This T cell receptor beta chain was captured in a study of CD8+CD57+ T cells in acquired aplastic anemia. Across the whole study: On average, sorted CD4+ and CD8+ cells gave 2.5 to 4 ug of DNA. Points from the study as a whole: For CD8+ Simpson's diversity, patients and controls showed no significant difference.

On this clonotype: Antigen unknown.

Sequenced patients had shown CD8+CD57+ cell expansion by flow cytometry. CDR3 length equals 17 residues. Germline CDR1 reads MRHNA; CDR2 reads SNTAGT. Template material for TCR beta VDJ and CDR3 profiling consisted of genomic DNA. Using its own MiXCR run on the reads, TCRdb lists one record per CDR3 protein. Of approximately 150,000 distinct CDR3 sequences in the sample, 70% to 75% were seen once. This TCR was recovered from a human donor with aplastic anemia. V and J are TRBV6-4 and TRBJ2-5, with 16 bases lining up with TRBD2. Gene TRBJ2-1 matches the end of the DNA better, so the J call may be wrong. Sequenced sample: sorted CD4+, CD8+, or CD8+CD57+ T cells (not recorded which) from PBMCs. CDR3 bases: TGTGCCAGCAGTGACGGGACTAGCGGGGGGGAATACAATGAGCAGTTCTTC. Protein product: CASSDGTSGGEYNEQFF.